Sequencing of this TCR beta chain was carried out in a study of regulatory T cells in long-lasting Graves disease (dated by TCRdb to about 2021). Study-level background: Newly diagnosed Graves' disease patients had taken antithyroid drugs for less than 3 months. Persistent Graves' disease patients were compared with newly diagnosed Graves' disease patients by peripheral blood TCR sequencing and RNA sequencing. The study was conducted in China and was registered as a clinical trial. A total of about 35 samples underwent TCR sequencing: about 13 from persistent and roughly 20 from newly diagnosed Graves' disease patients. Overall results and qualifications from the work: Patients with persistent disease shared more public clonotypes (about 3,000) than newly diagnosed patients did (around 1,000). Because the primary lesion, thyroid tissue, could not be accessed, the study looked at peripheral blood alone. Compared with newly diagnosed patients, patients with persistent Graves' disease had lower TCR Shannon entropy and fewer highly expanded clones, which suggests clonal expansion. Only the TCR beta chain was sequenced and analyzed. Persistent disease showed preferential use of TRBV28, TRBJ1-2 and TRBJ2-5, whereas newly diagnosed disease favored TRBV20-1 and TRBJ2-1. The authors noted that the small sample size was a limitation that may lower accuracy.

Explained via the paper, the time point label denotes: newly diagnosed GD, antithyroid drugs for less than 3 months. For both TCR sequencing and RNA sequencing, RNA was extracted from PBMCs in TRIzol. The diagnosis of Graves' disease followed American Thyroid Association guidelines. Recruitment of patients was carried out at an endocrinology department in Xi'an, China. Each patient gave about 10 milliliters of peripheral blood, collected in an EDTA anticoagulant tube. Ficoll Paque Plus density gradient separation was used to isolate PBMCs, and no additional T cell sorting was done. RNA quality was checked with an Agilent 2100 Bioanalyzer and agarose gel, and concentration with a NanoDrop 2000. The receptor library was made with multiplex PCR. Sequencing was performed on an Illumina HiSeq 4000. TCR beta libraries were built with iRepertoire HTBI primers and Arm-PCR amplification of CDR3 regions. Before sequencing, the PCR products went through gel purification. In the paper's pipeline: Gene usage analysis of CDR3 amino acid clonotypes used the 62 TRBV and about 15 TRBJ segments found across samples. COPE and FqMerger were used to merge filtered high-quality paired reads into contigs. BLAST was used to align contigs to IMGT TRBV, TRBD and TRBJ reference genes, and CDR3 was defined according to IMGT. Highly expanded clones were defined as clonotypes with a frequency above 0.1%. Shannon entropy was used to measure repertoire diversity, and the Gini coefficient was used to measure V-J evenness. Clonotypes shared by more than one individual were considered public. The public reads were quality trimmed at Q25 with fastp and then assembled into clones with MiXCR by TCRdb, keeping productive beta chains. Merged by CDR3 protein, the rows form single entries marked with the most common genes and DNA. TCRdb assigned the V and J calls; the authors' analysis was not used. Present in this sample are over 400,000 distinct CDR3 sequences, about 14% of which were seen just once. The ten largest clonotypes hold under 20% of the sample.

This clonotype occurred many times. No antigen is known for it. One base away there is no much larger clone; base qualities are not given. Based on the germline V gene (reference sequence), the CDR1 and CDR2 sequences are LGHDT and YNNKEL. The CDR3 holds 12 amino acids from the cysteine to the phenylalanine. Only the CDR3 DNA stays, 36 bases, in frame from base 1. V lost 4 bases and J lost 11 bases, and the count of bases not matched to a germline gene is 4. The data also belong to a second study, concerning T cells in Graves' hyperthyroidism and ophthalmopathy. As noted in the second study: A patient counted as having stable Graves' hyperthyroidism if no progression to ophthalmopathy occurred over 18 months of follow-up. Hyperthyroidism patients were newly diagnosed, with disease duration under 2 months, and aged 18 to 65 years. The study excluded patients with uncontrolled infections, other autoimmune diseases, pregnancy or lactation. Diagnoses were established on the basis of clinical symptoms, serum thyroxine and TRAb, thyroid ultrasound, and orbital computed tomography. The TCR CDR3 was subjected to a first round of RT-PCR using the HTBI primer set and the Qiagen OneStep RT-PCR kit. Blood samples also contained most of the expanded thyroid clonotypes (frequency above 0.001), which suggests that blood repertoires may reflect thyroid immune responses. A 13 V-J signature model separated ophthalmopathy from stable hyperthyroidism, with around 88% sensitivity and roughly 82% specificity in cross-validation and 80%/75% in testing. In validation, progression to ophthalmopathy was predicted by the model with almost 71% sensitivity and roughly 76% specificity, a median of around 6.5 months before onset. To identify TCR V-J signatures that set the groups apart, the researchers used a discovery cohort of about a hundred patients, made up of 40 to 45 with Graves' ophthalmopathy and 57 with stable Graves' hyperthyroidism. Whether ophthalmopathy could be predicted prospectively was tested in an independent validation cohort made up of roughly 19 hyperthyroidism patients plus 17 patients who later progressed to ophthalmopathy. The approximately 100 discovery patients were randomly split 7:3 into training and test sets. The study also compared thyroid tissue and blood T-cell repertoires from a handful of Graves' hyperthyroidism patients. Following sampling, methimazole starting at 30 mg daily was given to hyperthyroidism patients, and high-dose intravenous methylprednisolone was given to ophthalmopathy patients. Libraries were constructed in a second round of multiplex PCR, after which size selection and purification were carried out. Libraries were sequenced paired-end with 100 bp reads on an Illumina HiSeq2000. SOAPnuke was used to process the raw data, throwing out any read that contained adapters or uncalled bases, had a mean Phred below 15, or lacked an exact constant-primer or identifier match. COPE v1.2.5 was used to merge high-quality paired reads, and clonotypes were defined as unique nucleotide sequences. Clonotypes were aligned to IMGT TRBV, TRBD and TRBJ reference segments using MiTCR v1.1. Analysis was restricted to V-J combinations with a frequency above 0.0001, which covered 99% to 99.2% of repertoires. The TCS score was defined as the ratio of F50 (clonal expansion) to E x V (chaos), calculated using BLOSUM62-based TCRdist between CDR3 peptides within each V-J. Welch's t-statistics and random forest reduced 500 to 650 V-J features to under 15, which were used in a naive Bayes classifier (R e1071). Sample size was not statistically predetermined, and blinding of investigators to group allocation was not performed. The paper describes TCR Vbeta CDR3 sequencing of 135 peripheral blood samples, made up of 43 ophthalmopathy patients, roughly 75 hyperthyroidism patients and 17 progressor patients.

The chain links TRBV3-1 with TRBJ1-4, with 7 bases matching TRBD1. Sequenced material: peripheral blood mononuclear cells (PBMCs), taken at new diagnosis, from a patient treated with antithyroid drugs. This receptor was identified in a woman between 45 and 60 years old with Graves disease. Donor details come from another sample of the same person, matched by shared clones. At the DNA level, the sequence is TGTGCCAGCAGCCTGGGACAGTCGAAACTGTTTTTT. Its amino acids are CASSLGQSKLFF.